The clone carrying this T cell receptor beta chain occurred a few times. The data belong to a study of blood T cell repertoires in COVID-19. Study-level information: PBMCs, B-cell-depleted T cells, or T cells were the source of the cDNA or gDNA that made up the material.

Produced via immunoSEQ multiplex PCR; TCRdb's table is partial and in-frame only. The sample comprises roughly 170,000 clones, roughly 90% of which are singletons, and 20% to 25% rests with the top ten. From germline, CDR1 is ENHRY and CDR2 SYGVKD. There are 12 residues in the CDR3. Trimming cost V 7 bases and J 3 bases; bases outside gene matches: 3. The sequenced material came from peripheral blood. The genes are TRBV10-3 and TRBJ2-7, with 7 nucleotides matching TRBD2. The sequence came from a man in his 70s with active or convalescent COVID-19. This CDR3 is CAINGDYYEQYF. The CDR3 DNA reads TGTGCCATCAACGGGGACTACTACGAGCAGTACTTC.